This entry describes one T cell receptor (beta chain). This clonotype was picked up a small number of times. It lacks a known antigen. No qualities accompany the bases; no much larger clone lies one base away. Libraries were made using multiplex PCR. Sequencing relied on an Illumina HiSeq 4000. To build TCR beta libraries, CDR3 regions were amplified by Arm-PCR using iRepertoire HTBI primers. Before sequencing, the PCR products underwent gel purification. Per the source publication's procedure: Gene usage analysis of CDR3 amino acid clonotypes used the roughly 60 TRBV and 14 to 15 TRBJ segments found across samples. COPE and FqMerger were used to merge the filtered high-quality paired reads into contigs. BLAST was used to align contigs to the IMGT TRBV, TRBD and TRBJ reference genes, and CDR3 was defined following IMGT. Any clonotype with a frequency above 0.1% was counted as a highly expanded clone. Repertoire diversity was measured by Shannon entropy, and V-J evenness by the Gini coefficient. Public clonotypes were defined as clonotypes shared by more than one individual. Using fastp trimming at Q25 and MiXCR clonotype assembly, TCRdb reanalyzed the public sequencing data and kept in-frame beta chains. Every entry covers one CDR3 protein and lists the most common genes and DNA from its rows. In this record, the V and J calls reflect TCRdb's handling and not the investigators' own analysis. This sample gives some 420,000 distinct CDR3 sequences in total; about 22% of them show up just once. Around 14% of the sample is in the top ten clones.

CDR1 and CDR2 (DFQATT, SNEGSKA) derive from the germline V gene (reference sequence). Trimming removed 6 bases from V and 0 bases from J; the gene matches leave 16 bases unexplained. The CDR3 goes from the cysteine to the phenylalanine over 17 residues. The retained sequence is limited to the CDR3, 51 bases, with the frame set at the first base. What the time point label conveys for this sample: persistent/refractory GD, antithyroid drugs over 5 years with positive TRAb. For both TCR sequencing and RNA sequencing, RNA was extracted from PBMCs using TRIzol. Graves' disease was diagnosed according to American Thyroid Association guidelines. The patients came from an endocrinology department in Xi'an, China. From each patient, 8 to 10 milliliters of peripheral blood was collected into an EDTA anticoagulant tube. Ficoll Paque Plus density gradient separation was used to isolate PBMCs, and no further T cell sorting was done. An Agilent 2100 Bioanalyzer and agarose gel were used to assess RNA quality, and a NanoDrop 2000 was used to measure RNA concentration.

The data derive from a study of regulatory T cells in long-lasting Graves disease (dated by TCRdb to the early 2020s). Some background on the complete study: Persistent Graves' disease meant more than 5 years of antithyroid drug treatment with TSH receptor autoantibodies that stayed positive. Patients with persistent Graves' disease were compared with patients with newly diagnosed Graves' disease using TCR sequencing and RNA sequencing of peripheral blood. The study was conducted in China and was registered as a clinical trial. A total of roughly 35 samples underwent TCR sequencing: approximately 13 from persistent and roughly 20 from newly diagnosed Graves' disease patients. In the clinical cohort, patients with persistent Graves' disease had used antithyroid drugs for an average of about 10.3 years.

Study-level results and caveats: The study examined only peripheral blood because the primary lesion, thyroid tissue, could not be accessed. TRBV28, TRBJ1-2 and TRBJ2-5 were preferentially used in persistent disease, while TRBV20-1 and TRBJ2-1 were favored in newly diagnosed disease. Sequencing and analysis were limited to the TCR beta chain. Patients with persistent disease shared more public clonotypes (around 2,500) than newly diagnosed patients did (more than 900). Lower TCR Shannon entropy and fewer highly expanded clones were observed in persistent Graves' disease patients than in newly diagnosed patients, which suggested clonal expansion. The small sample size was acknowledged by the authors as a limitation that may reduce accuracy.

The rearrangement combines TRBV20-1 with TRBJ1-1; a stretch of 7 junction bases matches TRBD1. This receptor was identified in a female donor with Graves disease. The input for sequencing was peripheral blood mononuclear cells (PBMCs), taken when the disease was refractory, from a patient treated with antithyroid drugs. The DNA is as follows: TGCAGTGCCCGGACAGCCAACAGGGGAGGGATGAACACTGAAGCTTTCTTT. Its coded protein is CSARTANRGGMNTEAFF.